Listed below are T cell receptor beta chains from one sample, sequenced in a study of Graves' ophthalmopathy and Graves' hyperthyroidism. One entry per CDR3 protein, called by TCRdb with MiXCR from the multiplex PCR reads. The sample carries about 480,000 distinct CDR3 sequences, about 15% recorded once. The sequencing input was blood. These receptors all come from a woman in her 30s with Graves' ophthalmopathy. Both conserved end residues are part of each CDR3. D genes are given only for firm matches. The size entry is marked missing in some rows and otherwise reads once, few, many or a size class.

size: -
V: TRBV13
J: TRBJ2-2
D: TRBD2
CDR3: CATRLAGVGGELFF
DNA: TGTGCCACGAGACTAGCGGGAGTAGGCGGGGAGCTGTTTTTT

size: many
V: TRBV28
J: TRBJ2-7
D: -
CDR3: CASSVRDEQYF
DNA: TGTGCCAGCTCTGTTAGAGACGAGCAGTACTTC

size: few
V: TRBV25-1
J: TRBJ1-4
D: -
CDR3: CASSEGSSEKLFF
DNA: TGTGCCAGCAGTGAAGGATCCTCCGAAAAACTGTTTTTT

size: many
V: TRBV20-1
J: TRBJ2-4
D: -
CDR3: CSAGTGLAKNIQYF
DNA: TGCAGTGCGGGAACAGGGCTAGCCAAAAACATTCAGTACTTC

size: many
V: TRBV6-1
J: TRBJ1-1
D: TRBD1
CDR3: CASSRGQGRGEAFF
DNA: TGTGCCAGCAGCAGGGGACAGGGCAGAGGTGAAGCTTTCTTT

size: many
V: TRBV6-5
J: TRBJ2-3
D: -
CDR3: CASSYSNRRTDTQYF
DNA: TGTGCCAGCAGTTACTCGAATCGTCGCACAGATACGCAGTATTTT

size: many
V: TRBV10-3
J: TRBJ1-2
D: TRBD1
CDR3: CAIGPGTGEVYGYTF
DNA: TGTGCCATCGGCCCCGGGACAGGGGAGGTCTATGGCTACACCTTC

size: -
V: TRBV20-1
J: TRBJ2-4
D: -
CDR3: CSASTQENIKYF
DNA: TGCAGTGCCAGTACACAAGAAAACATTAAGTACTTC

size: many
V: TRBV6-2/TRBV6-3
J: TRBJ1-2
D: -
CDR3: CASRAAASPGYTF
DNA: TGTGCCAGCAGGGCGGCGGCCTCGCCGGGCTACACCTTC

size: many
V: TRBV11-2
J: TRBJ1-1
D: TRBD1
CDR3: CASSTGTGPPEAFF
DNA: TGTGCCAGCAGCACCGGGACAGGGCCCCCTGAAGCTTTCTTT

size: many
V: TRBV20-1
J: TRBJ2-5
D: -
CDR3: CSARDGRIQETQYF
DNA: TGCAGTGCTAGAGATGGACGGATCCAAGAGACCCAGTACTTC

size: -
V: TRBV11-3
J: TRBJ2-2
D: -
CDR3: CASSLPDSTGELFF
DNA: TGTGCCAGCAGCTTACCAGACTCCACCGGGGAGCTGTTTTTT

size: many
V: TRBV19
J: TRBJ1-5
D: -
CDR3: CASSIFLGNQPQHF
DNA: TGTGCCAGTAGTATCTTCCTGGGCAATCAGCCCCAGCATTTT

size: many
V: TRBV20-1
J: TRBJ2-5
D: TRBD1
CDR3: CSARRTGVVGETQYF
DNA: TGCAGTGCTAGAAGGACAGGGGTTGTGGGAGAGACCCAGTACTTC

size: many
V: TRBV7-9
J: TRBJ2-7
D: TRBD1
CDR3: CASSPRTGRHEQYF
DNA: TGTGCCAGCAGCCCCCGGACAGGGAGGCACGAGCAGTACTTC

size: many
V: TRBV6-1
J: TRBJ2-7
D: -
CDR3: CASSEAPQANYEQYF
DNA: TGTGCCAGCAGTGAAGCACCACAGGCCAACTACGAGCAGTACTTC

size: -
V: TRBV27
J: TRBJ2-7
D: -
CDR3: CASSLSTGHPYEQYF
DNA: TGTGCCAGCAGTTTATCTACGGGACACCCCTACGAGCAGTACTTC

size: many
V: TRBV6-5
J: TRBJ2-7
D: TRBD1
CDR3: CASSYRGLAYEQYF
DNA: TGTGCCAGCAGTTACAGGGGGCTTGCCTACGAGCAGTACTTC

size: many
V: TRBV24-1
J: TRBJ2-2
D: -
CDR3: CATRPGTGELFF
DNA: TGTGCCACCCGCCCCGGTACCGGGGAGCTGTTTTTT

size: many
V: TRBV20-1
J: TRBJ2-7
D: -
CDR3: CSAGHVNEQYF
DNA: TGCAGTGCCGGTCATGTGAACGAGCAGTACTTC

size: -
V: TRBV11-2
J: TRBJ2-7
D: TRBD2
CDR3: CASSMPGLAEYEQYF
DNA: TGTGCCAGCAGCATGCCGGGACTAGCGGAGTACGAGCAGTACTTC

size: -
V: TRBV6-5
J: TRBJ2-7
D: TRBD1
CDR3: CASSYSGTGNEQYF
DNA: TGTGCCAGCAGTTATTCCGGGACAGGTAACGAGCAGTACTTC

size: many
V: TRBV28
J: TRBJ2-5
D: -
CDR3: CASSSRTTLDF
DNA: TGTGCCAGCAGTTCCCGGACAACTTTGGACTTC

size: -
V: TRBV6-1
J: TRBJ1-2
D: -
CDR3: CASVGVGGGYGYTF
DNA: TGTGCCAGCGTCGGTGTTGGGGGGGGATATGGCTACACCTTC